This is a list of T cell receptor beta chains from one sample in a study of identifying expanded T cells in peripheral blood. The repertoire was sequenced with immunoSEQ multiplex PCR; TCRdb's copy has only in-frame clones and lacks some. The sample has approximately 81,000 clones, 65% to 85% seen once; the top ten hold about 20%. The specimen sequenced was blood. All receptors come from a person aged 18 to 70 in good health. Each CDR3 is given with its conserved first and last residue. The D gene is left open where the match is weak. Some rows have no size entry. The others give once, few or many, or a class for an expanded clone.

V gene: TRBV19
D gene: .
J gene: TRBJ1-5
clone size: .
CDR3 DNA: TGTGCCAGTAGTATAAGCCCGGGTTGGCCCCAGCATTTT
CDR3 protein: CASSISPGWPQHF

V gene: TRBV5-1
D gene: TRBD1
J gene: TRBJ1-4
clone size: .
CDR3 DNA: TGCGCCAGCAGCTTGGCGACAGGGGATCAACTGTTTTTT
CDR3 protein: CASSLATGDQLFF

V gene: TRBV2
D gene: .
J gene: TRBJ2-5
clone size: once
CDR3 DNA: TGTGCCAGCAGTGACGCCCGCAGGGTAGGAGAGACCCAGTACTTC
CDR3 protein: CASSDARRVGETQYF

V gene: TRBV6-1
D gene: .
J gene: TRBJ1-1
clone size: .
CDR3 DNA: TGTGCCATTAACGAGGGAGATCACACTGAAGCTTTCTTT
CDR3 protein: CAINEGDHTEAFF

V gene: TRBV28
D gene: .
J gene: TRBJ1-5
clone size: .
CDR3 DNA: TGTGCCAGCAGTTCAGGGCCGAATCAGCCCCAGCATTTT
CDR3 protein: CASSSGPNQPQHF

V gene: TRBV5-5
D gene: TRBD1
J gene: TRBJ2-7
clone size: .
CDR3 DNA: TGTGCCAGCCCCTGGGACAGGGGTTACGAGCAGTACTTC
CDR3 protein: CASPWDRGYEQYF

V gene: TRBV9
D gene: TRBD2
J gene: TRBJ2-3
clone size: .
CDR3 DNA: TGTGCCAGCAGCGTAACTAGCGGTACAGATACGCAGTATTTT
CDR3 protein: CASSVTSGTDTQYF

V gene: TRBV7-8
D gene: TRBD1
J gene: TRBJ2-1
clone size: .
CDR3 DNA: TGTGCCAGCAGCTTAGGACAGGGGGGAGACAATGAGCAGTTCTTC
CDR3 protein: CASSLGQGGDNEQFF

V gene: TRBV5-5
D gene: .
J gene: TRBJ2-7
clone size: .
CDR3 DNA: TGTGCCAGCAGCTTGGGTCCGGGTCCACCTTCCTACGAGCAGTACTTC
CDR3 protein: CASSLGPGPPSYEQYF

V gene: TRBV6-5
D gene: .
J gene: TRBJ2-7
clone size: once
CDR3 DNA: TGTGCCAGCACGGGCGTTTTAGACGAGCAGTACTTC
CDR3 protein: CASTGVLDEQYF

V gene: TRBV30
D gene: .
J gene: TRBJ1-3
clone size: .
CDR3 DNA: TGTGCCTGGAGTGTACGAGACCATAAAAACACCATATATTTT
CDR3 protein: CAWSVRDHKNTIYF

V gene: TRBV6-6
D gene: TRBD2
J gene: TRBJ2-7
clone size: .
CDR3 DNA: TGTGCCAGCAGCGGGACTAGGCCCTCGCCTTACGAGCAGTACTTC
CDR3 protein: CASSGTRPSPYEQYF

V gene: TRBV6-4
D gene: .
J gene: TRBJ2-2
clone size: .
CDR3 DNA: TGTACGGGAAGACAAACCGACACCGGGGAGCTGTTTTTT
CDR3 protein: CTGRQTDTGELFF